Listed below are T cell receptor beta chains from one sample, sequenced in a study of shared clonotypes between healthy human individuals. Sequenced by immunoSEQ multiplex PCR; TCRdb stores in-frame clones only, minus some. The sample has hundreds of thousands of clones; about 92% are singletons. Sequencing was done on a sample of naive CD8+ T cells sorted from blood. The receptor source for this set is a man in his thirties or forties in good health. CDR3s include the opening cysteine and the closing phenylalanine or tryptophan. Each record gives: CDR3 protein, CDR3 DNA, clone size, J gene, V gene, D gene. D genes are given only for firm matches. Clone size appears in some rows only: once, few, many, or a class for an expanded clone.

CASSPWQGSTDTQYF TGTGCCAGCAGCCCCTGGCAGGGTAGCACAGATACGCAGTATTTT . TRBJ2-3 TRBV7-9 .
CASSLRIPGLAGGGEQFF TGTGCCAGCAGTTTAAGGATACCCGGACTAGCGGGAGGAGGTGAGCAGTTCTTC . TRBJ2-1 TRBV27 TRBD2
CASSPGLRNYGYTF TGTGCCAGCAGTCCCGGACTCCGAAACTATGGCTACACCTTC once TRBJ1-2 TRBV27 .
CASSSYGERQGVNEQFF TGTGCCAGCAGTTCGTACGGGGAGCGACAGGGGGTCAATGAGCAGTTCTTC once TRBJ2-1 TRBV27 TRBD1
CASSLDHEQYF TGCGCCAGCAGCTTGGACCACGAGCAGTACTTC . TRBJ2-7 TRBV5-1 .
CASGLAGGYEQFF TGTGCCAGCGGACTAGCGGGAGGTTATGAGCAGTTCTTC . TRBJ2-1 TRBV27 TRBD2
CASSLGAGASSYEQYF TGTGCCAGCAGCTTAGGAGCAGGGGCAAGCTCCTACGAGCAGTACTTC . TRBJ2-7 TRBV7-6 .
CASSWTGGTEAFF TGTGCCAGCAGCTGGACAGGCGGCACTGAAGCTTTCTTT . TRBJ1-1 TRBV7-3 TRBD1
CASSGGGVELPAREQYF TGTGCCAGCAGTGGAGGGGGAGTAGAGCTGCCCGCGAGGGAGCAGTACTTC . TRBJ2-7 TRBV6-1 .
CASSIAGNQPQHF TGTGCCAGTAGTATAGCAGGAAATCAGCCCCAGCATTTT few TRBJ1-5 TRBV19 .
CASSLSASTRYEQYF TGTGCCAGCAGTTTATCTGCTAGCACGAGATACGAGCAGTACTTC . TRBJ2-7 TRBV27 .
CASSRGNRPYEQYF TGTGCCAGCAGCAGGGGGAATAGACCCTACGAGCAGTACTTC . TRBJ2-7 TRBV27 TRBD1
CASSSNTGELFF TGTGCCAGCAGCTCTAACACCGGGGAGCTGTTTTTT few TRBJ2-2 TRBV11-3 .
CASSSYPRDGGNQPQHF TGTGCCAGCAGCTCCTACCCCAGGGACGGCGGCAATCAGCCCCAGCATTTT . TRBJ1-5 TRBV7-8 .
CASSLQGVTGANVLTF TGTGCCAGCAGTCTTCAAGGGGTCACTGGGGCCAACGTCCTGACTTTC . TRBJ2-6 TRBV21-1 .
CASSVTSGRSSEQFF TGTGCCAGCAGCGTTACTAGCGGGAGATCTAGTGAGCAGTTCTTC . TRBJ2-1 TRBV7-6 TRBD2
CASSQSAGGYEQYF TGTGCCAGCAGCCAATCCGCAGGGGGGTACGAGCAGTACTTC . TRBJ2-7 TRBV16 .
CSVAGTAYNYGYTF TGCAGCGTTGCAGGGACAGCGTATAACTATGGCTACACCTTC few TRBJ1-2 TRBV29-1 TRBD1
CASSEIAGEQFF TGTGCCAGCAGCGAAATTGCGGGAGAGCAGTTCTTC . TRBJ2-1 TRBV9 .
CASSLKPGNQPQHF TGTGCCAGCAGTTTAAAGCCAGGGAATCAGCCCCAGCATTTT . TRBJ1-5 TRBV27 .
CSVKSGRVSYNEQFF TGCAGCGTTAAAAGCGGGAGGGTCTCCTACAATGAGCAGTTCTTC once TRBJ2-1 TRBV29-1 TRBD2
CASMAGPSLDEQYF TGTGCCAGCATGGCGGGTCCATCACTAGACGAGCAGTACTTC . TRBJ2-7 TRBV27 .
CASSQGTGPSNEQYF TGTGCCAGCAGTCAGGGGACAGGACCCTCTAATGAGCAGTACTTC once TRBJ2-7 TRBV27 TRBD1
CASSDWTSGLYNEQFF TGTGCCAGCAGCGATTGGACTAGCGGTTTATACAATGAGCAGTTCTTC . TRBJ2-1 TRBV7-6 TRBD2
CASSGSTGPEQFF TGTGCCAGCAGCGGCTCGACGGGACCCGAGCAGTTCTTC . TRBJ2-1 TRBV7-9 .
CASIFVKPSYNEQFF TGTGCCAGTATTTTCGTAAAACCCTCCTACAATGAGCAGTTCTTC . TRBJ2-1 TRBV19 .
CASSFTVPETQYF TGTGCCAGCAGCTTCACGGTACCAGAGACCCAGTACTTC . TRBJ2-5 TRBV7-9 .
CASSPEGPLAGGDEQYF TGTGCCAGCAGCCCAGAAGGACCACTAGCGGGAGGCGACGAGCAGTACTTC . TRBJ2-7 TRBV7-2 TRBD2
CASTLAGGWAPMNTEAFF TGTGCCAGCACCTTAGCGGGGGGCTGGGCCCCTATGAACACTGAAGCTTTCTTT . TRBJ1-1 TRBV28 .
CAISGGTSGPRTYEQYF TGTGCCATCAGTGGGGGGACTAGCGGGCCTCGTACCTACGAGCAGTACTTC . TRBJ2-7 TRBV10-3 TRBD2
CASSLAGELFF TGCGCCAGCAGCTTAGCCGGGGAGCTGTTTTTT . TRBJ2-2 TRBV5-1 .
CASSLGKTDYGYTF TGTGCCAGCAGCCTTGGAAAGACCGACTATGGCTACACCTTC . TRBJ1-2 TRBV7-9 .
CASSMVAGNYNEQFF TGTGCCAGTAGTATGGTAGCGGGAAACTACAATGAGCAGTTCTTC . TRBJ2-1 TRBV19 TRBD2
CASSLSGSAGVYEQYF TGTGCCAGCAGCTTATCAGGCTCAGCGGGAGTCTACGAGCAGTACTTC . TRBJ2-7 TRBV11-2 TRBD2
CASKLGSGTTDTQYF TGTGCCAGCAAGTTGGGCAGCGGTACCACAGATACGCAGTATTTT . TRBJ2-3 TRBV7-9 .
CASSQVGESTDTQYF TGCGCCAGCAGCCAAGTAGGGGAGAGCACAGATACGCAGTATTTT . TRBJ2-3 TRBV4-1 .
CASSQDLGGAYEQYF TGCGCCAGCAGCCAAGATCTTGGCGGAGCCTACGAGCAGTACTTC . TRBJ2-7 TRBV4-3 .
CASSLDRGHRLSYEQYF TGTGCCAGCAGCTTAGACCGGGGACATAGACTCAGCTACGAGCAGTACTTC . TRBJ2-7 TRBV7-2 .
CASRGGAGGEQYF TGTGCCAGCAGGGGGGGTGCGGGAGGCGAGCAGTACTTC . TRBJ2-7 TRBV11-3 TRBD2
CASSQGMGTSGRGEQFF TGCGCCAGCAGCCAAGGGATGGGGACTAGCGGGAGGGGTGAGCAGTTCTTC . TRBJ2-1 TRBV4-1 TRBD2
CASRERTGVGYTF TGTGCCAGCAGGGAACGGACAGGGGTTGGCTACACCTTC . TRBJ1-2 TRBV7-9 TRBD1
CASSLTLAGGNSPNTGELFF TGTGCCAGCAGCTTAACCCTAGCGGGAGGAAATTCCCCGAACACCGGGGAGCTGTTTTTT . TRBJ2-2 TRBV7-8 TRBD2
CASSSGWNEQYF TGTGCCAGCAGCTCCGGGTGGAACGAGCAGTACTTC . TRBJ2-7 TRBV7-9 .
CSVEQGIAYNEQFF TGCAGCGTTGAACAGGGAATAGCCTACAATGAGCAGTTCTTC . TRBJ2-1 TRBV29-1 .
CASRPCRSEQYF TGTGCAAGTCGCCCCTGCCGCTCCGAGCAGTACTTC . TRBJ2-7 TRBV12-2 .
CASSPGPGNYGYTF TGTGCCAGCAGCCCAGGGCCGGGGAACTATGGCTACACCTTC . TRBJ1-2 TRBV5-4 .
CASSLGSLAEFQETQYF TGTGCCAGCAGCTTAGGGTCGCTAGCAGAGTTCCAAGAGACCCAGTACTTC . TRBJ2-5 TRBV7-6 .
CASSSTSGRLNEQFF TGTGCCAGCAGCTCAACTAGCGGGAGGCTCAATGAGCAGTTCTTC . TRBJ2-1 TRBV14 TRBD2
CASGLVNRGLTEAFF TGTGCTAGTGGTTTGGTAAACAGGGGGCTTACTGAAGCTTTCTTT . TRBJ1-1 TRBV12-5 TRBD1
CASSPLVSGVSYEQYF TGTGCCAGCAGTCCATTGGTCTCGGGGGTCTCCTACGAGCAGTACTTC . TRBJ2-7 TRBV27 .
CASSLGLRQETQYF TGTGCCAGCAGCTTAGGTCTCAGACAAGAGACCCAGTACTTC once TRBJ2-5 TRBV7-7 .
CASSPGLAGPHYEQYF TGTGCCAGCAGTCCGGGACTAGCGGGACCCCACTACGAGCAGTACTTC . TRBJ2-7 TRBV27 TRBD2
CSVDIGAYEQYF TGCAGCGTTGACATAGGGGCCTACGAGCAGTACTTC . TRBJ2-7 TRBV29-1 .
CASSQFEVTDTQYF TGCGCCAGCAGCCAGTTTGAGGTCACAGATACGCAGTATTTT . TRBJ2-3 TRBV4-3 .
CASKSGTGINEQFF TGTGCCAGCAAGTCCGGGACAGGGATTAATGAGCAGTTCTTC . TRBJ2-1 TRBV28 TRBD1
CASSHPPVGGTDTQYF TGTGCCAGCAGCCATCCCCCCGTTGGGGGCACAGATACGCAGTATTTT . TRBJ2-3 TRBV9 .